The present T cell receptor (beta chain) was sequenced within a study of spatial heterogeneity in lung cancer (dated by TCRdb to the late 2010s). In the study overall: Beta-chain transcripts were consistently detected in greater numbers than alpha-chain transcripts, which likely reflects a higher abundance of beta-chain transcripts. Nonsynonymous mutation counts, determined by whole-exome sequencing of tumor tissue, were related to features of the TCR repertoire. In the raw uncorrected reads, each unique combination of TCR and UMI appeared more than ten times on average. At surgery, 220 tumor regions, around 67 matched nontumor lung samples and 56 PBMC samples were TCR-sequenced for both alpha and beta chains. TCR alpha and beta repertoires were quantitatively compared across multiple tumor regions, matched nontumor lung and blood in non-small cell lung cancer. The research as a whole found: Ubiquitous expanded tumor TCRs showed up in blood more often at tumor resection than at routine follow-up. Confirming at a functional level the hypothesis that regional TCRs recognize regional mutations was considered to require additional single-cell paired TCR alpha and beta sequencing.

At least ten counts were recorded for this clonotype. Its antigen is still unknown. Qualities for individual bases were not recorded, and no much larger clone is one base off. The germline V gene supplies CDR1 ENHRY and CDR2 SYGVKD. V trim: 3 bases; J trim: 3 bases; unmatched bases: 17. Measured from the cysteine to the phenylalanine, the CDR3 is 19 residues long. The kept DNA is CDR3 alone, 57 bases in frame from the first base. The time point label, read with the paper, signifies: sample taken at primary tumor resection. For TCR sequencing, whole RNA was extracted from tumor and nontumor lung tissue, or from cryopreserved PBMC samples, and no cell sorting was done. Donors were some 78 patients with early-stage, untreated non-small cell lung cancer from the lung TRACERx cohort. Only patients with enough RNA available from two or more tumor regions were chosen for TCR sequencing. The library was generated by 5' RACE. These reads were obtained on a NextSeq 500. To allow correction of PCR and sequencing errors, the TCR library protocol tagged every TCR cDNA molecule with a unique molecular identifier. Per the source publication's procedure: TCR identification, UMI-based error correction and CDR3 extraction were performed with Decombinator tools. TCRs above a frequency of 2 per 1,000, corresponding to the top 1% of the tumor frequency distribution, were defined as expanded. Rényi diversity was computed with the R vegan package after subsampling each repertoire 100 times to 5,000 TCRs. CDR3 similarity networks were built from amino acid triplet string-kernel similarity, connecting CDR3s with pairwise similarity above 0.82. TCRdb reanalyzed the raw reads on its own, using fastp at Q25 for trimming and MiXCR for clone calling, and kept in-frame beta chains. Duplicate CDR3 protein sequences are folded into a single record with the most common DNA and genes. The V and J calls follow TCRdb's processing rather than the paper's. Within this sample are around 60,000 distinct CDR3 sequences, with about 8% of them counted one time only. Less than 15% of the sample comes from the top ten.

The chain links TRBV10-3 with TRBJ2-3; 8 nucleotides in the junction match TRBD1. This clonotype was obtained from a female donor with early-stage non-small cell lung cancer. Sequenced here: PBMCs, sampled at surgery. The CDR3 reads as follows: CAISELRDRGRMSTDTQYF. The DNA sequence is given as TGTGCCATCAGTGAACTCCGAGACAGGGGCCGAATGAGTACAGATACGCAGTATTTT.